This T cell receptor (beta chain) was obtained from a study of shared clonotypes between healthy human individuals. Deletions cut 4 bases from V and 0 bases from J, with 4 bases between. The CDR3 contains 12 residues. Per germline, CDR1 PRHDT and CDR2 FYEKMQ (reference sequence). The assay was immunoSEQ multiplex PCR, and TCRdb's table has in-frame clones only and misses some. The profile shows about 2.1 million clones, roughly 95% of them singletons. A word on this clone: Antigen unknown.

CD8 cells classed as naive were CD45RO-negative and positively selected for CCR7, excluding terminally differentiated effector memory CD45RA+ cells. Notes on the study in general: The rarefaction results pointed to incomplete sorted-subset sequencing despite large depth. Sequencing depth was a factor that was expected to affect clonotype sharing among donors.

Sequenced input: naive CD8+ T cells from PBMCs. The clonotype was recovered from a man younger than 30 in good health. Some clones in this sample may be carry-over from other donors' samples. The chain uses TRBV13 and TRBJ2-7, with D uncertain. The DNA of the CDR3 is TGTGCCAGCAGCTACGACTCCTACGAGCAGTACTTC. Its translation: CASSYDSYEQYF.